Each of the 9 T cell receptor beta chains below was sequenced from the same sample in a study of regulatory T cells in long-lasting Graves disease. Arm-PCR of CDR3 regions and iRepertoire HTBI primers were used to build TCR beta libraries. Each CDR3 protein gets one entry after TCRdb re-called the multiplex PCR reads with MiXCR. Among 300,000 to 450,000 distinct CDR3 sequences, 15% to 17% were seen once, and the ten largest hold 22%. Time point meaning: newly diagnosed GD, antithyroid drugs for less than 3 months. RNA from PBMCs was the source of the TCR library. The sequences come from peripheral blood mononuclear cells (PBMCs), collected at new diagnosis, from a patient treated with antithyroid drugs. All receptors come from a female donor with Graves disease.

The V gene is TRBV11-3, the J gene TRBJ1-5; tentatively, D is TRBD1 (6 bases). Germline lookup yields CDR1 SGHNT and CDR2 YENEEA. The CDR3 totals 19 residues. Trimming shortened V by 3 bases and J by 0 bases, and 21 bases separated the two germline ends. CDR3 coding DNA: TGTGCCAGCAGCTTGGGCTCGGGGAGGGGGTGGGATAGCAATCAGCCCCAGCATTTT. Translating it yields CASSLGSGRGWDSNQPQHF.

This clonotype was seen repeatedly, ten times or more. The rearrangement joins TRBV12-3 or TRBV12-4 to TRBJ1-1; maybe TRBD1 (5 bases). Trimming shortened V by 3 bases and J by 1 base, and 15 bases separated the two germline ends. The CDR3 runs to 16 residues. CDR3 loop: CASSFPMGGTNTEAFF. The CDR3 region has the DNA TGTGCCAGCAGTTTTCCCATGGGAGGGACGAACACTGAAGCTTTCTTT.

In nucleotides, the CDR3 is TGTGCCAGCAGCTTCCAAGGCGGGCAGGGGGCGGTTGGAAACACCATATATTTT. This gives the protein CASSFQGGQGAVGNTIYF. J is TRBJ1-3 and V is TRBV13; 8 bases match TRBD1. The CDR3 totals 18 residues. With V trimmed by 3 bases and J by 3 bases, 13 bases remained unmatched. Germline V gene data show CDR1 as PRHDT and CDR2 as FYEKMQ (reference sequence).

This chain connects TRBV10-1 to TRBJ2-3, with TRBD2 matching over 9 bases. This CDR3 spans 16 amino acids. Germline loops: CDR1 WNHNN, CDR2 SYGVQD (reference sequence). Trimming took 8 bases from V and 3 from J; bases not matched to a gene: 12. CDR3: CASLGGLAGGTDTQYF. The DNA for the CDR3 is TGCGCCAGCCTAGGGGGACTAGCCGGAGGAACAGATACGCAGTATTTT.

The genes are TRBV4-2 and TRBJ1-1; no clear D. Germline-derived CDR1 and CDR2 are LGHNA and YNFKEQ. Trimming cost V 1 base and J 5 bases, with 11 bases left between them. CDR3 length: 14 amino acids. CDR3 nucleotide sequence: TGTGCCAGCAGCCAAGCGGGCGGGAAGACTGAAGCTTTCTTT. This codes for CASSQAGGKTEAFF.

This clonotype was picked up many times. CDR3 coding DNA: TGTGCCAGCAGCAAGGCGACAGGGGGACACACTGAAGCTTTCTTT. The encoded protein is CASSKATGGHTEAFF. V gene TRBV6-2 or TRBV6-3 combines with J gene TRBJ1-1, with 9 bases lining up with TRBD1. CDR1 MNHEY and CDR2 SVGEGT come from the germline V gene. V lost 6 bases to trimming and J lost 3 bases; unmatched junction nucleotides: 8. This CDR3 is built from 15 residues.

V gene TRBV5-1 combines with J gene TRBJ1-5, with D possibly matching TRBD1 (5 bases). Trimming cost V 4 bases and J 3 bases, with 14 bases left between them. This CDR3 region has 15 residues. Germline CDR1 reads SGHRS; CDR2 reads YFSETQ. CDR3 loop: CASSPGTDNNQPQHF. The CDR3 nucleotides are TGCGCCAGCAGCCCCGGGACGGACAACAATCAGCCCCAGCATTTT.

This clonotype was detected ten times or more. This chain uses TRBV12-3 or TRBV12-4 with TRBJ1-5; TRBD1 is a possible D gene (6 bases). The V and J ends lost 6 bases and 1 base respectively, with 13 bases between them. This CDR3 has 15 residues. The CDR3 protein is CASSPGARSNQPQHF. CDR3 coding DNA: TGTGCCAGCAGCCCAGGGGCTCGAAGCAATCAGCCCCAGCATTTT.

This clonotype was seen only a few times. The CDR3 DNA follows: TGTGCCAGCAACGACCCCGACAGTACGTTAGATACGCAGTATTTT. Its translation is CASNDPDSTLDTQYF. The chain joins TRBV28 to TRBJ2-3, with a possible D match to TRBD1 (5 bases). There are 15 residues in the CDR3. Trimming cost V 7 bases and J 5 bases, with 19 bases left between them. The V gene's germline CDR1 is MDHEN and CDR2 SYDVKM.